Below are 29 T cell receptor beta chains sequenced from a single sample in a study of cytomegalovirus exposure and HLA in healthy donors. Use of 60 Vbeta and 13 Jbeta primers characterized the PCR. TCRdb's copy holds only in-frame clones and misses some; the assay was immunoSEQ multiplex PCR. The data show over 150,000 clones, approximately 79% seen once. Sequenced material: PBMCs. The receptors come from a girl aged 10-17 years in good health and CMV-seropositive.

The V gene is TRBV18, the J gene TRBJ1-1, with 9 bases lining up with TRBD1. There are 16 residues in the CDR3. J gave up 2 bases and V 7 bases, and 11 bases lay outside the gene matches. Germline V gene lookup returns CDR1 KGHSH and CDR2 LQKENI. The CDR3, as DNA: TGTGCCAGCTTTGAAACACAGGGGGCGATCAACACTGAAGCTTTCTTT. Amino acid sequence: CASFETQGAINTEAFF.

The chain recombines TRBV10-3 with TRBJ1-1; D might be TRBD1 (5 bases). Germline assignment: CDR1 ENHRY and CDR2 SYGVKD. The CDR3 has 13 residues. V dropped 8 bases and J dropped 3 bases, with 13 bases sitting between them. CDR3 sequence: CAIGGAEYTEAFF. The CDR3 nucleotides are TGTGCCATCGGCGGGGCAGAGTACACTGAAGCTTTCTTT.

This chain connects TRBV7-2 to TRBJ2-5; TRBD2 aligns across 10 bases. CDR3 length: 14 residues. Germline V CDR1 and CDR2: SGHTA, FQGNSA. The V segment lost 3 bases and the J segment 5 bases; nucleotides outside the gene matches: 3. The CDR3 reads CASSFLAGDETQYF. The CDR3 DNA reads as TGTGCCAGCAGCTTTCTAGCGGGGGACGAGACCCAGTACTTC.

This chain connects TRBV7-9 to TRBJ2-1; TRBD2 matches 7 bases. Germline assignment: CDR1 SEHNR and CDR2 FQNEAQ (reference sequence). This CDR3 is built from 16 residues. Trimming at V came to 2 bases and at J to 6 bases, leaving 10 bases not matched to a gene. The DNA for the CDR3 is TGTGCCAGCAGCTTACTAGCGGAACTGGAGGGCAATGAGCAGTTCTTC. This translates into CASSLLAELEGNEQFF. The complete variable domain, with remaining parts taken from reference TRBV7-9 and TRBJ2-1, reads DTGVSQNPRHKITKRGQNVTFRCDPISEHNRLYWYRQTLGQGPEFLTYFQNEAQLEKSRLLSDRFSAERPKGSFSTLEIQRTEQGDSAMYLCASSLLAELEGNEQFFGPGTRLTVL.

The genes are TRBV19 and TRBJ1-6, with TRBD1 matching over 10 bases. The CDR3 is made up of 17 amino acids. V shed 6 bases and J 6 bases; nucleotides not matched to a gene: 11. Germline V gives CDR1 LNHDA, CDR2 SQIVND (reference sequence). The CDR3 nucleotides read TGTGCCAGTAGACAACTTCCGGGACAGGGGACTAATTCACCCCTCCACTTT. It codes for CASRQLPGQGTNSPLHF.

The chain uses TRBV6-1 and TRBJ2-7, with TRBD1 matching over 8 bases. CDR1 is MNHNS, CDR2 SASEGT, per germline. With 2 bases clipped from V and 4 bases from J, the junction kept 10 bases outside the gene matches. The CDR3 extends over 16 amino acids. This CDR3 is CASSERSDRVAYEQYF. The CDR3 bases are TGTGCCAGCAGTGAACGATCGGACAGGGTAGCTTACGAGCAGTACTTC.

This CDR3 is CASSVDGHTNEKLFF. The CDR3 bases are TGTGCCAGCAGCGTAGACGGACACACTAATGAAAAACTGTTTTTT. The chain has TRBV9 and TRBJ1-4; a weak D match, TRBD1 (5 bases). The CDR3 spans 15 residues. The V gene lost 0 bases and the J gene lost 2 bases, with 8 bases spanning the gap. The germline CDR1 and CDR2 sequences are SGDLS and YYNGEE.

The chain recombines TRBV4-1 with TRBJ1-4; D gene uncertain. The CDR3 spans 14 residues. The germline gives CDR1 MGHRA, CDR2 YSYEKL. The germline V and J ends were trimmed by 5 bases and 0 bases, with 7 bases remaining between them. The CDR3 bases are TGCGCCAGCAGCTTAGTTCCAACTAATGAAAAACTGTTTTTT. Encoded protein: CASSLVPTNEKLFF.

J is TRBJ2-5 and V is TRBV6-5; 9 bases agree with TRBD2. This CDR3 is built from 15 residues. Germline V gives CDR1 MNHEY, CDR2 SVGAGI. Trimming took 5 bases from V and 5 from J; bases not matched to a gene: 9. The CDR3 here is CASSRSGGPGETQYF. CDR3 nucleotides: TGTGCCAGCAGTAGGAGCGGGGGGCCGGGGGAGACCCAGTACTTC.

CDR3 in amino acids: CASSLASGQGNYGYTF. CDR3 bases: TGTGCCAGCAGCTTGGCCTCGGGACAGGGTAACTATGGCTACACCTTC. The chain employs TRBV5-4 and TRBJ1-2; 9 nucleotides match TRBD1. Germline CDR1 reads SGHNT; CDR2 reads YYREEE (reference sequence). The CDR3 has 16 residues. Trimming took 0 bases from V and 1 from J; bases not matched to a gene: 4.

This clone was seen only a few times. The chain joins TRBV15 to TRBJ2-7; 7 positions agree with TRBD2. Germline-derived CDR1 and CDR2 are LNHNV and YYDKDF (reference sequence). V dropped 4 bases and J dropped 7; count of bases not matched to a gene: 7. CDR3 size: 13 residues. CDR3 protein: CATSTRMGGEQYF. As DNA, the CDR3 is TGTGCCACCAGCACTCGCATGGGGGGGGAGCAGTACTTC.

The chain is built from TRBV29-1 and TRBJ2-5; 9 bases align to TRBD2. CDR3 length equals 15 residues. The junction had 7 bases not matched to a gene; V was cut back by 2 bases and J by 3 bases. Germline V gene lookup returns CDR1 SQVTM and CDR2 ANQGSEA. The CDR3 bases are TGCAGCGTTGAATCGAGACTAGCGGTGGAAGAGACCCAGTACTTC. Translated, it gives CSVESRLAVEETQYF.

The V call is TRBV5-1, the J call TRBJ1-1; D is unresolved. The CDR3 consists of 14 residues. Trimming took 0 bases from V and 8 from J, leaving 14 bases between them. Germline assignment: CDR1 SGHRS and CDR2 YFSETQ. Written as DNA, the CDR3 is TGCGCCAGCAGCTTGGGCGCAGGTGGAATAGAAGCTTTCTTT. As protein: CASSLGAGGIEAFF.

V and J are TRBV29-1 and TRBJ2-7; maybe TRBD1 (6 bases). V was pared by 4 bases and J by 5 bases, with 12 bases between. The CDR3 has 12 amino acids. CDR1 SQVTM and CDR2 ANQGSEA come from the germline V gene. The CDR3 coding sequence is TGCAGCGTTGTCACAGGGTACAACGAGCAGTACTTC. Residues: CSVVTGYNEQYF.

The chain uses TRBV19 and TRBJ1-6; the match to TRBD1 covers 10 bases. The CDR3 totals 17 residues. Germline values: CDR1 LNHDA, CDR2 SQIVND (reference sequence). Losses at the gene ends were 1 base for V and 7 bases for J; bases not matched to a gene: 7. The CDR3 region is CASSIGDRGLLNSPLHF. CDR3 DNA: TGTGCCAGTAGTATAGGGGACAGGGGATTATTGAATTCACCCCTCCACTTT. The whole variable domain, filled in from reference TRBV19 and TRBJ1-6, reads DGGITQSPKYLFRKEGQNVTLSCEQNLNHDAMYWYRQDPGQGLRLIYYSQIVNDFQKGDIAEGYSVSREKKESFPLTVTSAQKNPTAFYLCASSIGDRGLLNSPLHFGNGTRLTVT.

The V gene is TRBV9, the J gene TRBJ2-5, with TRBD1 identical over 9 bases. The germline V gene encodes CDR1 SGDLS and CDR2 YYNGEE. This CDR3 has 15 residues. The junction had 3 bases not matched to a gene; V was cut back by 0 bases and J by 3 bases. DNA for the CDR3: TGTGCCAGCAGCGTAGTGGGACAGGGCGAAGAGACCCAGTACTTC. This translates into CASSVVGQGEETQYF.

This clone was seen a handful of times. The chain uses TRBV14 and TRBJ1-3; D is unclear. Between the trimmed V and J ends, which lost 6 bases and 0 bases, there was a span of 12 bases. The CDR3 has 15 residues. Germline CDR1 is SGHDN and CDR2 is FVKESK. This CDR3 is CASSSPVISGNTIYF. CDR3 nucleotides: TGTGCCAGCAGTTCCCCGGTGATCTCTGGAAACACCATATATTTT.

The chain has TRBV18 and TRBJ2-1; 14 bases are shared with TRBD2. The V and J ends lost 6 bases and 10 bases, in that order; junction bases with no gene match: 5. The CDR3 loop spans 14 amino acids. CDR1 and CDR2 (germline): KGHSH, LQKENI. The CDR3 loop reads CASSPGLAGVEQFF. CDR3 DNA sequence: TGTGCCAGCTCCCCGGGACTAGCGGGGGTCGAGCAGTTCTTC.

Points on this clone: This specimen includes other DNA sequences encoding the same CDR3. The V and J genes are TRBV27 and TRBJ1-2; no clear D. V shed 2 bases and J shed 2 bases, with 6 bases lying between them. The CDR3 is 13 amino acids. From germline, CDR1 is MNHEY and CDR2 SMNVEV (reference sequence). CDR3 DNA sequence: TGTGCCAGCAGTTTAGGCAGGAACTATGGCTACACCTTC. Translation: CASSLGRNYGYTF.

The CDR3 region has the DNA TGCAGCGTAATGGGCCCAGAAGCTTTCTTT. Amino acid sequence: CSVMGPEAFF. V and J are TRBV29-1 and TRBJ1-1; D ambiguous. The length of the CDR3 is 10 residues. Germline V gene sequence: CDR1 SQVTM, CDR2 ANQGSEA. V was pared by 6 bases and J by 8 bases, with 10 bases between.

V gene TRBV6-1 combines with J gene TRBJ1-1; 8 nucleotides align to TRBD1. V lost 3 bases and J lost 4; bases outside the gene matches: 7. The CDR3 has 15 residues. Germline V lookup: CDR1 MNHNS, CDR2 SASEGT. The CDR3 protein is CASSEAGGAPTEAFF. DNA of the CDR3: TGTGCCAGCAGTGAGGCAGGGGGCGCCCCCACTGAAGCTTTCTTT.

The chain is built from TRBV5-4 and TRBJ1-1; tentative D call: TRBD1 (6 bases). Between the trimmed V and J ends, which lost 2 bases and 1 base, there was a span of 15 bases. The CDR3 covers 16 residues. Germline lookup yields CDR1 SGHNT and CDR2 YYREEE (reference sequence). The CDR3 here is CASSFSQGRGNTEAFF. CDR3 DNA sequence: TGTGCCAGCAGCTTCTCACAGGGACGGGGGAACACTGAAGCTTTCTTT.

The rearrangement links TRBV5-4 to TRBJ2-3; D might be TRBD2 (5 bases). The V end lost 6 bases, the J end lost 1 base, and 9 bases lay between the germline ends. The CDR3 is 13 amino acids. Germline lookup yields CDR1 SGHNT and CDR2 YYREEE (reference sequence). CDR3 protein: CASTPGGTDTQYF. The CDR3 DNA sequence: TGTGCCAGCACTCCCGGGGGCACAGATACGCAGTATTTT.

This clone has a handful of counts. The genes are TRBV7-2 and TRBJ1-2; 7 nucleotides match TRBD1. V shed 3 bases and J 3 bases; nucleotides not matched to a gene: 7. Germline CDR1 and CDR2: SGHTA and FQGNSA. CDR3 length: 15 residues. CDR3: CASSFSPGTDYGYTF. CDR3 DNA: TGTGCCAGCAGCTTTTCTCCCGGGACAGACTATGGCTACACCTTC.

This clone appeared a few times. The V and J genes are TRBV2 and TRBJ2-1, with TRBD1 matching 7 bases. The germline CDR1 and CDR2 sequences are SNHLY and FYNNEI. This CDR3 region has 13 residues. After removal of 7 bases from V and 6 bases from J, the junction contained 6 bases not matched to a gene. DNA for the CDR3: TGTGCCAGCATGGAGACAGGGTCCAATGAGCAGTTCTTC. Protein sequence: CASMETGSNEQFF.

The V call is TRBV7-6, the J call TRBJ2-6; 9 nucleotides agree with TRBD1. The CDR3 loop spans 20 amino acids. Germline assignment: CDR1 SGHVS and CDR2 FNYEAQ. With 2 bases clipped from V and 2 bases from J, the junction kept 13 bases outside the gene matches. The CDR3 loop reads CASSLWRGDRESTGANVLTF. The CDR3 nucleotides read TGTGCCAGCAGCTTATGGAGGGGGGACAGGGAGAGCACTGGGGCCAACGTCCTGACTTTC.

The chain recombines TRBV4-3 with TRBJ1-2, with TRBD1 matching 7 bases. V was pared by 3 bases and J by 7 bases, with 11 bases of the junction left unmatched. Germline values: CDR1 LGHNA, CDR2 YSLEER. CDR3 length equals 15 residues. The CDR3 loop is CASSQADREHGGYTF. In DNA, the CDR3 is TGCGCCAGCAGCCAGGCAGACAGGGAACATGGTGGCTACACCTTC.

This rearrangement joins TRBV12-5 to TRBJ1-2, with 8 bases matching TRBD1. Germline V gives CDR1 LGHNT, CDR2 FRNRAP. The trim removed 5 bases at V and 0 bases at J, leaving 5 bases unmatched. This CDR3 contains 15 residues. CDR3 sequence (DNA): TGTGCTAGTGGTACCCGACAGGGGACTAACTATGGCTACACCTTC. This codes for CASGTRQGTNYGYTF.

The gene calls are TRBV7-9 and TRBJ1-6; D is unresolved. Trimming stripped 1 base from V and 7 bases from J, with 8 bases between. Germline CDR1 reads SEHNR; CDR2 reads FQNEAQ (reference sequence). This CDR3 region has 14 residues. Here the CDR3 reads CASSLGQKNSPLHF. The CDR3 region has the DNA TGTGCCAGCAGCTTAGGGCAGAAAAATTCACCCCTCCACTTT.